This passage covers 32 T cell receptor beta chains from one sample sequenced in a study of T cell changes during pregnancy in multiple sclerosis. Assay: immunoSEQ multiplex PCR; the TCRdb copy retains only in-frame clones and omits some. The data contain about 67,000 clones, over 80% of them singletons. Material: peripheral blood, obtained in the second trimester of pregnancy. Receptors were obtained from a female donor in good health, enrolled as a control in a pregnancy study.

This clone appeared once. The chain recombines TRBV30 with TRBJ1-4; D perhaps matches TRBD1 (5 bases). Per germline, CDR1 GTSNPN and CDR2 SVGIG (reference sequence). Trimming pared 2 bases from V and 5 bases from J, leaving 9 bases between. This CDR3 is 13 amino acids long. The CDR3 here is CAWSTGKNEKLFF. The CDR3 DNA is TGTGCCTGGAGTACAGGAAAAAATGAAAAACTGTTTTTT.

The chain couples TRBV6-5 to TRBJ2-5; D gene ambiguous. CDR3 length: 11 amino acids. Between the trimmed V and J ends, which lost 8 bases and 4 bases, there was a span of 8 bases. Germline CDR1 and CDR2: MNHEY and SVGAGI. The CDR3 nucleotides read TGTGCCAGCTCGAACGGAGAGACCCAGTACTTC. It is translated as CASSNGETQYF.

This clone has a single count. The CDR3 nucleotides are TGTGCCAGCAGCTTCCGGACTCTCCAAGAGACCCAGTACTTC. Translation gives CASSFRTLQETQYF. The genes are TRBV7-2 and TRBJ2-5; TRBD2 is a possible D gene (5 bases). Germline V gene data show CDR1 as SGHTA and CDR2 as FQGNSA. The germline V and J ends were trimmed by 3 bases and 1 base, with 9 bases remaining between them. The CDR3 covers 14 residues.

V and J are TRBV11-3 and TRBJ2-5, with D perhaps TRBD2 (6 bases). Germline CDR1 reads SGHNT; CDR2 reads YENEEA. V was shortened by 5 bases and J by 3 bases, with 13 bases between the two germline ends. CDR3 size: 14 residues. CDR3 nucleotides: TGTGCCAGCAGCCCTACTGGGACTGAAGAGACCCAGTACTTC. This gives the protein CASSPTGTEETQYF. The whole variable domain, filled in from reference TRBV11-3 and TRBJ2-5, reads EAGVVQSPRYKIIEKKQPVAFWCNPISGHNTLYWYLQNLGQGPELLIRYENEEAVDDSQLPKDRFSAERLKGVDSTLKIQPAELGDSAVYLCASSPTGTEETQYFGPGTRLLVL.

This chain links TRBV15 with TRBJ1-2, with a weak D call TRBD1 (6 bases). This CDR3 contains 14 residues. CDR1 is LNHNV, CDR2 YYDKDF, per germline (reference sequence). V dropped 0 bases and J dropped 6 bases, with 11 bases sitting between them. This CDR3 reads CATSRDRGLDGYTF. Written as DNA, the CDR3 is TGTGCCACCAGCAGAGACAGGGGATTGGATGGCTACACCTTC. The entire variable domain, with the rest obtained from reference TRBV15 and TRBJ1-2, is as follows: DAMVIQNPRYQVTQFGKPVTLSCSQTLNHNVMYWYQQKSSQAPKLLFHYYDKDFNNEADTPDNFQSRRPNTSFCFLDIRSPGLGDTAMYLCATSRDRGLDGYTFGSGTRLTVV.

The chain uses TRBV5-1 and TRBJ2-1; a weak D match, TRBD2 (6 bases). CDR3 length: 11 residues. With 7 bases removed from V and 10 bases from J, the gap between germline ends came to 12 bases. Germline CDR1 is SGHRS and CDR2 is YFSETQ. This CDR3 reads CASGREGEQFF. The DNA of the CDR3 is TGCGCCAGCGGGCGGGAAGGGGAGCAGTTCTTC.

The genes are TRBV6-5 and TRBJ1-1; 7 nucleotides match TRBD1. The CDR3 totals 15 residues. In germline, CDR1 is MNHEY, CDR2 SVGAGI. The trim removed 0 bases at V and 1 base at J, leaving 2 bases unmatched. CDR3 loop: CASSYSNRGNTEAFF. The CDR3 nucleotides are TGTGCCAGCAGTTACTCGAACAGGGGGAACACTGAAGCTTTCTTT.

The rearrangement joins TRBV7-9 to TRBJ1-2; D remains ambiguous. V was pared by 5 bases and J by 4 bases, with 14 bases between. The CDR3 sequence is 14 residues long. CDR1 is SEHNR and CDR2 is FQNEAQ in the germline V gene (reference sequence). CDR3 DNA sequence: TGTGCCAGCAGCCTCAATGAAGGGAGCTATGGCTACACCTTC. As protein: CASSLNEGSYGYTF.

In its sample, this clone was seen once. The chain uses TRBV6-6 and TRBJ1-5; 8 bases map to TRBD1. The CDR3 sequence is 14 residues long. The germline gives CDR1 MNHNY, CDR2 SVGAGI (reference sequence). V trimming: 5 bases; J trimming: 3 bases; junction bases outside the gene matches: 3. CDR3 protein: CASSRTGHNQPQHF. In nucleotides, the CDR3 is TGTGCCAGCAGTCGGACAGGGCACAATCAGCCCCAGCATTTT.

The gene calls are TRBV7-3 and TRBJ2-5; D is undetermined. The CDR3 length is 14 residues. Deletions cut 4 bases from V and 10 bases from J, with 19 bases between. Germline CDR1 is SGHTA and CDR2 is FQGTGA. CDR3 sequence reads: CASSSLAYLLNQYF. DNA of the CDR3: TGTGCCAGCAGCTCCTTAGCCTACCTTTTAAACCAGTACTTC.

The chain couples TRBV6-5 to TRBJ1-1; no clear D. V shed 4 bases and J shed 0 bases, with 6 bases lying between them. This CDR3 comprises 13 residues. Germline-derived CDR1 and CDR2 are MNHEY and SVGAGI. The CDR3 protein is CASSSGVNTEAFF. In DNA, the CDR3 is TGTGCCAGCAGTTCGGGAGTGAACACTGAAGCTTTCTTT.

The J gene is TRBJ2-5, the V gene TRBV7-9; no definite D call. This CDR3 spans 14 amino acids. CDR1 SEHNR and CDR2 FQNEAQ come from the germline V gene (reference sequence). Deletions cut 5 bases from V and 7 bases from J, with 17 bases between. CDR3 sequence (DNA): TGTGCCAGCAGCCCGACCTGGTCCGGCGGGACCCAGTACTTC. Protein: CASSPTWSGGTQYF.

The chain has TRBV28 and TRBJ1-2; 10 nucleotides agree with TRBD1. The CDR3 runs to 14 residues. V was pared by 3 bases and J by 4 bases, with 2 bases of the junction left unmatched. Germline V lookup: CDR1 MDHEN, CDR2 SYDVKM. The CDR3 is CASSFRQGAYGYTF. In nucleotides, the CDR3 is TGTGCCAGCAGTTTCCGACAGGGGGCCTATGGCTACACCTTC.

The J gene is TRBJ1-2, the V gene TRBV7-2; the D is unclear. Germline V gene lookup returns CDR1 SGHTA and CDR2 FQGNSA. The CDR3 loop spans 14 amino acids. V was trimmed by 1 base and J by 0 bases, leaving 6 bases between them. The CDR3 reads CASSLVGANYGYTF. The CDR3 region has the DNA TGTGCCAGCAGCTTAGTCGGAGCTAACTATGGCTACACCTTC.

Worth noting for this clone: This sample includes further DNA sequences coding for the same CDR3. This chain links TRBV5-1 with TRBJ1-5; tentatively, D is TRBD1 (5 bases). Germline CDR1 SGHRS, CDR2 YFSETQ. The CDR3 sequence is 15 residues long. Between the trimmed V and J ends, which lost 5 bases and 0 bases, there was a span of 12 bases. The CDR3 DNA sequence: TGCGCCAGCAGTCTGGGGGGGAATAGCAATCAGCCCCAGCATTTT. This encodes CASSLGGNSNQPQHF. Based on the CDR3 plus reference TRBV5-1 and TRBJ1-5, the full variable domain is KAGVTQTPRYLIKTRGQQVTLSCSPISGHRSVSWYQQTPGQGLQFLFEYFSETQRNKGNFPGRFSGRQFSNSRSEMNVSTLELGDSALYLCASSLGGNSNQPQHFGDGTRLSIL.

The chain joins TRBV18 to TRBJ2-5; no clear D gene. Looked up from germline, CDR1 is KGHSH and CDR2 is LQKENI. The germline V and J ends were trimmed by 3 bases and 2 bases, with 7 bases remaining between them. The CDR3 totals 13 residues. The CDR3 protein is CASSPGFQETQYF. CDR3 nucleotide sequence: TGTGCCAGCTCACCGGGCTTTCAAGAGACCCAGTACTTC.

The rearrangement joins TRBV29-1 to TRBJ1-5, with 8 nucleotides matching TRBD1. Germline CDR1 SQVTM, CDR2 ANQGSEA. The CDR3 sequence is 13 residues long. The V segment lost 6 bases and the J segment 5 bases; nucleotides outside the gene matches: 6. CDR3 in DNA: TGCAGCGTCGGACAGGGTATGGATCAGCCCCAGCATTTT. It yields the protein CSVGQGMDQPQHF.

V is TRBV5-1 and J is TRBJ1-5; a weak D match, TRBD1 (6 bases). CDR1 and CDR2 from the germline V gene are SGHRS and YFSETQ. The CDR3 is made up of 15 amino acids. V lost 4 bases to trimming and J lost 5 bases, with 16 bases between them. The CDR3 nucleotides read TGCGCCAGCAGCCCTACCGCGGGGGCGGATCAGCCCCAGCATTTT. Protein sequence: CASSPTAGADQPQHF.

V is TRBV7-2 and J is TRBJ1-2; no reliable D call. Germline assignment: CDR1 SGHTA and CDR2 FQGNSA. Trimming left V 5 bases short and J 5 bases short, with 12 bases between. The CDR3 covers 13 residues. The CDR3 region is CASSPGREYGYTF. In nucleotides, the CDR3 is TGTGCCAGCAGCCCAGGACGGGAATATGGCTACACCTTC.

The chain couples TRBV9 to TRBJ1-6, with a weak D call TRBD1 (5 bases). The CDR3 runs to 18 residues. Trimming cost V 0 bases and J 4 bases, with 17 bases left between them. CDR1 is SGDLS, CDR2 YYNGEE, per germline. The CDR3 here is CASSVGPLGGSYNSPLHF. The CDR3 DNA reads as TGTGCCAGCAGCGTAGGACCCCTCGGGGGATCTTATAATTCACCCCTCCACTTT. Full variable domain (outside the CDR3, taken from reference TRBV9 and TRBJ1-6): DSGVTQTPKHLITATGQRVTLRCSPRSGDLSVYWYQQSLDQGLQFLIQYYNGEERAKGNILERFSAQQFPDLHSELNLSSLELGDSALYFCASSVGPLGGSYNSPLHFGNGTRLTVT.

V usage is TRBV7-2 and J usage is TRBJ2-1, with TRBD2 matching 8 bases. This CDR3 is 17 amino acids long. Germline V lookup: CDR1 SGHTA, CDR2 FQGNSA. J lost 1 base, V lost 5 bases, and 10 bases had no gene match. In DNA, the CDR3 is TGTGCCAGCAGCCCCTATTGGGCTAGCGGGTCCTACAATGAGCAGTTCTTC. It yields the protein CASSPYWASGSYNEQFF.

This sequence joins TRBV7-8 and TRBJ1-4, with D perhaps TRBD1 (5 bases). This CDR3 comprises 14 residues. V was trimmed by 5 bases and J by 7 bases, leaving 14 bases between them. CDR1 is SGHVS and CDR2 is FQNEAQ in the germline V gene. This chain's CDR3 is CASSRDSYREKLFF. CDR3 sequence (DNA): TGTGCCAGCAGCCGAGACAGTTACCGTGAAAAACTGTTTTTT.

The V call is TRBV9, the J call TRBJ2-5; 8 bases are shared with TRBD2. This CDR3 is built from 15 residues. After removal of 2 bases from V and 3 bases from J, the junction contained 6 bases not matched to a gene. CDR1 and CDR2 (germline): SGDLS, YYNGEE. The CDR3 sequence: CASSVTSLAEETQYF. In nucleotides, the CDR3 is TGTGCCAGCAGCGTCACCTCACTAGCGGAAGAGACCCAGTACTTC.

This chain links TRBV18 with TRBJ2-2; D is perhaps TRBD2 (5 bases). CDR1 KGHSH and CDR2 LQKENI come from the germline V gene. V gave up 6 bases and J gave up 3 bases, with 17 bases separating them. The CDR3 is 16 residues long. In DNA, the CDR3 is TGTGCCAGCTCCCCCACTAGTGGCCAACACACCGGGGAGCTGTTTTTT. Translated: CASSPTSGQHTGELFF.

The V gene is TRBV19, the J gene TRBJ1-5, with 8 bases fitting TRBD1. This CDR3 is built from 15 residues. Per germline, CDR1 LNHDA and CDR2 SQIVND (reference sequence). With 0 bases clipped from V and 6 bases from J, the junction kept 4 bases outside the gene matches. CDR3 region: CASSIEQGGSQPQHF. The CDR3, as DNA: TGTGCCAGTAGTATAGAACAGGGGGGTTCTCAGCCCCAGCATTTT.

The gene calls are TRBV5-4 and TRBJ1-6, with TRBD1 matching 7 bases. Looked up from germline, CDR1 is SGHNT and CDR2 is YYREEE (reference sequence). Unmatched junction bases numbered 3, after V lost 0 bases and J lost 3 bases. The CDR3 is 16 amino acids. The DNA for the CDR3 is TGTGCCAGCAGCTTGGGAGGGACAGTCTATAATTCACCCCTCCACTTT. Protein product: CASSLGGTVYNSPLHF.

This clone was seen just once. The CDR3 coding sequence is TGTGCCAGCAGTTGGGCGACAGGAGCCTACGAGCAGTACTTC. Translated, it gives CASSWATGAYEQYF. This chain uses TRBV27 with TRBJ2-7, with TRBD1 as a possible D gene (6 bases). Between the trimmed V and J ends, which lost 4 bases and 2 bases, there was a span of 12 bases. CDR3 length: 14 amino acids. Germline V gene lookup returns CDR1 MNHEY and CDR2 SMNVEV (reference sequence).

This clone has just a few counts. The gene calls are TRBV6-4 and TRBJ2-3, with a possible D match to TRBD2 (7 bases). The CDR3 is 15 amino acids. Trimming took 0 bases from V and 4 from J, leaving 11 bases between them. Germline V gene sequence: CDR1 MRHNA, CDR2 SNTAGT. The CDR3 protein is CASSDSKGGADTQYF. The CDR3 bases are TGTGCCAGCAGTGACTCGAAAGGGGGGGCAGATACGCAGTATTTT.

This chain uses TRBV5-1 with TRBJ1-5, with 10 bases that match TRBD1. The CDR3 loop spans 15 amino acids. With V trimmed by 3 bases and J by 4 bases, 4 bases remained unmatched. Germline assignment: CDR1 SGHRS and CDR2 YFSETQ. The CDR3 DNA sequence: TGCGCCAGCAGCTCCGGGACAGGGGAAAATCAGCCCCAGCATTTT. Translating gives CASSSGTGENQPQHF.

The V and J genes are TRBV30 and TRBJ2-5, with a tentative D call TRBD2 (5 bases). This CDR3 region has 15 residues. The V gene lost 0 bases and the J gene lost 5 bases, with 16 bases spanning the gap. CDR1 and CDR2 from the germline V gene are GTSNPN and SVGIG (reference sequence). The CDR3, as DNA: TGTGCCTGGAGTGTACGGTCGGGAATCTGGGAGACCCAGTACTTC. Protein sequence: CAWSVRSGIWETQYF.

The chain joins TRBV2 to TRBJ2-7; the D gene is possibly TRBD2 (6 bases). The CDR3 has 15 amino acids. V lost 4 bases and J 3 bases, leaving 16 bases between the germline ends. Germline CDR1 and CDR2: SNHLY and FYNNEI. The CDR3 here is CASSVEPSGFYEQYF. The CDR3 bases are TGTGCCAGCAGTGTCGAGCCGAGCGGGTTCTACGAGCAGTACTTC. Looking up the rest from reference TRBV2 and TRBJ2-7 gives the full variable domain: EPEVTQTPSHQVTQMGQEVILRCVPISNHLYFYWYRQILGQKVEFLVSFYNNEISEKSEIFDDQFSVERPDGSNFTLKIRSTKLEDSAMYFCASSVEPSGFYEQYFGPGTRLTVT.

Here the CDR3 reads CASSPAGEGNTIYF. The CDR3 DNA sequence: TGTGCCAGCTCACCAGCGGGGGAAGGAAACACCATATATTTT. The chain links TRBV18 to TRBJ1-3, with TRBD1 as a possible D gene (5 bases). Germline V gene sequence: CDR1 KGHSH, CDR2 LQKENI. V was pared by 2 bases and J by 4 bases, with 9 bases between. The CDR3 loop spans 14 amino acids.